This passage covers 17 T cell receptor beta chains from one sample sequenced in a study of beta chain features in type 1 diabetes. The investigators reverse transcribed all of the isolated RNA, so they sequenced expressed TCRB transcripts. Some clones are missing from TCRdb's copy, which holds only in-frame ones; the method was immunoSEQ multiplex PCR. The data contain 300,000 to 450,000 clones, 15% to 20% of them singletons. Specimen: naive CD4+ T cells from blood. The receptors stem from a woman aged 18-29 years in good health.

The chain is built from TRBV29-1 and TRBJ2-3; the match to TRBD2 covers 9 bases. J gave up 4 bases and V 5 bases, and 13 bases lay outside the gene matches. Germline CDR1 is SQVTM and CDR2 is ANQGSEA. The CDR3 sequence is 16 residues long. CDR3 sequence reads: CSVRRGSGRTPDTQYF. The CDR3 DNA is TGCAGCGTTCGGAGAGGGAGCGGGAGGACTCCAGATACGCAGTATTTT.

The chain uses TRBV7-9 and TRBJ2-5; 12 nucleotides match TRBD2. V dropped 11 bases and J dropped 3; count of bases not matched to a gene: 10. The CDR3 consists of 15 residues. CDR1 is SEHNR, CDR2 FQNEAQ, per germline (reference sequence). CDR3 loop: CASRGPSGGEETQYF. In nucleotides, the CDR3 is TGTGCCTCCCGGGGCCCTAGCGGGGGGGAAGAGACCCAGTACTTC. Drawing the rest from reference TRBV7-9 and TRBJ2-5, the complete variable domain is DTGVSQNPRHKITKRGQNVTFRCDPISEHNRLYWYRQTLGQGPEFLTYFQNEAQLEKSRLLSDRFSAERPKGSFSTLEIQRTEQGDSAMYLCASRGPSGGEETQYFGPGTRLLVL.

This chain joins TRBV19 and TRBJ1-4, with a tentative D call TRBD1 (5 bases). CDR1 and CDR2 (germline): LNHDA, SQIVND (reference sequence). The CDR3 is 14 amino acids. Trimming pared 3 bases from V and 7 bases from J, leaving 12 bases between. The CDR3 here is CASSIGQGGEKLFF. The DNA of the CDR3 is TGTGCCAGTAGTATTGGGCAGGGCGGTGAAAAACTGTTTTTT.

The chain links TRBV5-4 to TRBJ1-1, with TRBD1 matching over 7 bases. The CDR3 runs to 16 residues. V lost 4 bases, J lost 0 bases, and 9 bases stayed unmatched. Germline CDR1 and CDR2: SGHNT and YYREEE (reference sequence). The CDR3 DNA is TGTGCCAGCAGCCTTGGGACAGCATTAATGAACACTGAAGCTTTCTTT. Its protein product is CASSLGTALMNTEAFF.

The chain employs TRBV5-7 and TRBJ1-6; possible D gene TRBD1, 6 bases. TRBV5-7 falls under the ORF class, with uncertain function. V was pared by 10 bases and J by 8 bases, with 16 bases between. The CDR3 has 13 amino acids. This CDR3 is CAPGGRFDSPLHF. DNA of the CDR3: TGTGCCCCCGGGGGGCGCTTTGATTCACCCCTCCACTTT.

This clone has more than one count but fewer than ten. This chain links TRBV30 with TRBJ1-5; 11 bases align to TRBD1. The CDR3 runs to 16 residues. Germline V CDR1 and CDR2: GTSNPN, SVGIG (reference sequence). After removal of 5 bases from V and 1 base from J, the junction contained 7 bases not matched to a gene. The CDR3 DNA reads as TGTGCCTGGGGTGGACAGGGGGCGAAAAGCAATCAGCCCCAGCATTTT. The encoded protein is CAWGGQGAKSNQPQHF.

This clone appeared a few times. The CDR3 DNA follows: TGTGCCAGCAGCTTACCACAGGGGATAAGGGGCTACACCTTC. This codes for CASSLPQGIRGYTF. This sequence joins TRBV7-2 and TRBJ1-2; 7 nucleotides align to TRBD1. This CDR3 has 14 amino acids. The V and J ends lost 2 bases and 8 bases, in that order; junction bases with no gene match: 8. CDR1 is SGHTA, CDR2 FQGNSA, per germline. The full variable domain, with the rest looked up from reference TRBV7-2 and TRBJ1-2, is GAGVSQSPSNKVTEKGKDVELRCDPISGHTALYWYRQSLGQGLEFLIYFQGNSAPDKSGLPSDRFSAERTGGSVSTLTIQRTQQEDSAVYLCASSLPQGIRGYTFGSGTRLTVV.

This clone was detected only a few times. This rearrangement joins TRBV7-9 to TRBJ2-7; D is unclear. V gave up 5 bases and J gave up 0 bases, with 8 bases separating them. The germline V gene has CDR1 SEHNR and CDR2 FQNEAQ (reference sequence). The CDR3 totals 13 residues. Written as DNA, the CDR3 is TGTGCCAGCAGCCCAGGCCCCTCCTACGAGCAGTACTTC. It translates to CASSPGPSYEQYF. Full variable domain (rest looked up from reference TRBV7-9 and TRBJ2-7): DTGVSQNPRHKITKRGQNVTFRCDPISEHNRLYWYRQTLGQGPEFLTYFQNEAQLEKSRLLSDRFSAERPKGSFSTLEIQRTEQGDSAMYLCASSPGPSYEQYFGPGTRLTVT.

This clone was observed a few times. The rearrangement joins TRBV5-6 to TRBJ2-1; D not certain. Germline lookup yields CDR1 SGHDT and CDR2 YYEEEE. The CDR3 has 12 amino acids. Deletions cut 3 bases from V and 3 bases from J, with 4 bases between. This CDR3 reads CASSWSYNEQFF. DNA for the CDR3: TGTGCCAGCAGCTGGAGCTACAATGAGCAGTTCTTC.

The genes are TRBV2 and TRBJ2-7; TRBD1 agrees at 10 bases. Germline V gene lookup returns CDR1 SNHLY and CDR2 FYNNEI. The CDR3 runs 13 residues. The V gene end was trimmed by 6 bases and the J gene end by 5 bases; junction bases not matched to a gene: 4. CDR3 DNA sequence: TGTGCCAGCAGATGGGACAGGGGCCACGAGCAGTACTTC. This sequence encodes CASRWDRGHEQYF.

The genes are TRBV28 and TRBJ1-1; no definite D call. The CDR3 is made up of 11 amino acids. Germline lookup yields CDR1 MDHEN and CDR2 SYDVKM. V lost 1 base, J lost 11 bases, and 8 bases lay in between. The CDR3 loop reads CASSLSQDAFF. The CDR3 nucleotides are TGTGCCAGCAGTTTATCCCAGGATGCTTTCTTT.

This clone was recorded a few times. The chain couples TRBV5-1 to TRBJ2-1; tentative D call: TRBD2 (6 bases). Germline-derived CDR1 and CDR2 are SGHRS and YFSETQ. V shed 4 bases and J shed 3 bases, with 8 bases lying between them. There are 13 residues in the CDR3. The CDR3 nucleotides are TGCGCCAGCAGCGAGGGAGGCTACAATGAGCAGTTCTTC. It yields the protein CASSEGGYNEQFF.

This clone showed up just a few times. Within the sample, other DNA sequences also encode this same CDR3. This chain connects TRBV28 to TRBJ2-7, with D possibly matching TRBD2 (5 bases). Looked up from germline, CDR1 is MDHEN and CDR2 is SYDVKM. With 2 bases removed from V and 3 bases from J, the gap between germline ends came to 5 bases. This CDR3 comprises 12 residues. This CDR3 is CASSLRGYEQYF. The CDR3 DNA sequence: TGTGCCAGCAGTTTACGGGGCTACGAGCAGTACTTC.

The CDR3 loop reads CAWSVVGATEAFF. In DNA, the CDR3 is TGTGCCTGGAGTGTTGTAGGGGCCACTGAAGCTTTCTTT. J is TRBJ1-1 and V is TRBV30; tentatively, D is TRBD1 (5 bases). The CDR3 contains 13 residues. Germline values: CDR1 GTSNPN, CDR2 SVGIG (reference sequence). Trimming pared 0 bases from V and 4 bases from J, leaving 9 bases between.

In its sample, this clone was seen a few times. The J gene is TRBJ1-1, the V gene TRBV30, with a tentative D call TRBD1 (6 bases). The CDR3 is made up of 13 amino acids. The V gene's germline CDR1 is GTSNPN and CDR2 SVGIG (reference sequence). V lost 0 bases, J lost 4 bases, and 9 bases lay in between. CDR3 in DNA: TGTGCCTGGAGTGTACTGGGGGCCACTGAAGCTTTCTTT. Translated: CAWSVLGATEAFF.

The V call is TRBV30, the J call TRBJ2-3; D perhaps matches TRBD1 (6 bases). The germline V and J ends were trimmed by 5 bases and 2 bases, with 8 bases remaining between them. This CDR3 has 12 amino acids. The germline V gene has CDR1 GTSNPN and CDR2 SVGIG (reference sequence). The DNA for the CDR3 is TGTGCCTGGCGACAGGACACAGATACGCAGTATTTT. Residues: CAWRQDTDTQYF.

The V call is TRBV30, the J call TRBJ1-5, with TRBD1 matching 8 bases. Germline V gene sequence: CDR1 GTSNPN, CDR2 SVGIG (reference sequence). The CDR3 runs to 15 residues. The V gene end was trimmed by 2 bases and the J gene end by 5 bases; junction bases not matched to a gene: 8. The CDR3 coding sequence is TGTGCCTGGAGTCTATGGGGGACAGGCGATCAGCCCCAGCATTTT. Translated, it gives CAWSLWGTGDQPQHF.